This T cell receptor (beta chain) came from a study of blood T cell repertoires in COVID-19. Whole-study context: PBMCs, B-cell-depleted T cells, or T cells were the source of the cDNA or gDNA that made up the material.

The method was immunoSEQ multiplex PCR; TCRdb's version includes in-frame clones alone and lacks a portion of them. This table has 200,000 to 250,000 clones, around 90% appearing once. Trimming stripped 3 bases from V and 13 bases from J, with 9 bases between. Germline V gene sequence: CDR1 KGHDR, CDR2 SFDVKD. The CDR3 is 11 residues long. This receptor was taken from a woman in her 30s with acute COVID-19. The material sequenced was PBMCs or T cells enriched from blood (not recorded which). The chain couples TRBV24-1 to TRBJ2-1, with D perhaps TRBD1 (5 bases). CDR3 sequence: CATSDRQRQFF. The CDR3 DNA reads as TGTGCCACCAGTGATCGACAGAGACAGTTCTTC.